The next 13 T cell receptor beta chains were all read from a single sample in a study of blood T cell repertoires in COVID-19 (TCRdb year 2020). The method was the immunoSEQ multiplex PCR assay. TCRdb provides this immuneACCESS table in a form limited to in-frame rearrangements. Some clones are lacking; in checked studies, under half of them reflect an unresolved V gene, and why the rest are absent is not known. The table for this sample lists roughly 100,000 clones; 69% of them were counted only once. The top ten hold approximately 5.9% of the sample. What was sequenced was peripheral blood. The receptors derive from an older man with acute or convalescent COVID-19.

V gene TRBV5-1 combines with J gene TRBJ2-5, with TRBD2 identical over 8 bases. The CDR3 consists of 14 residues. The J segment lost 4 bases and the V segment lost 2 bases, leaving 4 bases of the junction unmatched. Germline loops: CDR1 SGHRS, CDR2 YFSETQ. CDR3 sequence (DNA): TGCGCCAGCAGCTTAGGGACTAGTCTAGAGACCCAGTACTTC. It yields the protein CASSLGTSLETQYF.

The J gene is TRBJ2-7, the V gene TRBV23-1; TRBD2 might be the D (6 bases). TRBV23-1 is noted as an ORF with a role that remains uncertain. The V end lost 8 bases, the J end lost 0 bases, and 14 bases lay between the germline ends. This CDR3 contains 14 residues. The CDR3 region has the DNA TGCGCCAGCGGATCCGGGACTCCCTCCTACGAGCAGTACTTC. Translation gives CASGSGTPSYEQYF.

This chain uses TRBV5-1 with TRBJ1-1, with TRBD1 matching over 9 bases. Germline assignment: CDR1 SGHRS and CDR2 YFSETQ. The CDR3 runs to 15 residues. V was clipped by 4 bases and J by 5 bases; unmatched bases: 9. For the CDR3, the DNA is TGCGCCAGCAGCCCCGGGACAGGGATTGGGACTGAAGCTTTCTTT. It encodes CASSPGTGIGTEAFF.

The chain joins TRBV21-1 to TRBJ1-4; TRBD1 is the table's D call, not checked against the DNA. TRBV21-1 has pseudogene status. The CDR3 consists of 13 residues. The CDR3 sequence is CASNDRVSEKLFF. The CDR3 DNA reads TGTGCCAGCAACGACAGGGTGAGTGAAAAACTGTTTTTT.

This sequence joins TRBV29-1 and TRBJ2-7; a possible D gene is TRBD1 (6 bases). Trimming stripped 6 bases from V and 6 bases from J, with 15 bases between. The CDR3 is 12 amino acids. Germline loops: CDR1 SQVTM, CDR2 ANQGSEA. For the CDR3, the DNA is TGCAGCGTCGACAAACAGGGTCGCGAGCAGTACTTC. Translation gives CSVDKQGREQYF.

This clone has just a few counts. The V gene is TRBV28, the J gene TRBJ2-3, with 8 bases fitting TRBD2. This CDR3 is built from 15 residues. Germline V CDR1 and CDR2: MDHEN, SYDVKM. Trimming at V came to 6 bases and at J to 0 bases, leaving 5 bases not matched to a gene. The CDR3 DNA sequence: TGTGCCAGCAGCCGGGGACTAGGAAGCACAGATACGCAGTATTTT. Its protein product is CASSRGLGSTDTQYF.

Points on this clone: Other DNA sequences in this sample translate to the same CDR3. This chain links TRBV2 with TRBJ1-1; D is unclear. CDR1 is SNHLY and CDR2 is FYNNEI in the germline V gene. Trimming took off 4 bases at V and 1 base at J, with 7 bases between the two ends. The CDR3 covers 13 residues. The chain's CDR3 is CASSAVRNTEAFF. The CDR3 nucleotides read TGTGCCAGCAGTGCGGTGAGGAACACTGAAGCTTTCTTT.

This clone was seen only once. The rearrangement uses TRBV5-1 and TRBJ2-3; 7 bases are shared with TRBD2. Trimming took 1 base from V and 4 from J; bases not matched to a gene: 9. Germline lookup yields CDR1 SGHRS and CDR2 YFSETQ. The CDR3 spans 16 residues. The CDR3: CASSLQASGGADTQYF. The CDR3 DNA is TGCGCCAGCAGCTTGCAGGCTAGCGGAGGGGCAGATACGCAGTATTTT.

This clone was observed a few times. This chain joins TRBV2 and TRBJ2-2; 7 nucleotides align to TRBD2. J was trimmed by 5 bases and V by 4 bases; bases with no gene match: 4. Germline V CDR1 and CDR2: SNHLY, FYNNEI. This CDR3 is 14 amino acids long. In DNA, the CDR3 is TGTGCCAGCAGTGGGGAGCGGGGAACCGGGGAGCTGTTTTTT. Translated, it gives CASSGERGTGELFF.

With regard to this clone: A much more abundant neighbour one base away suggests this may be a read error. Other DNA sequences in the sample encode the same CDR3. This chain joins TRBV6-5 and TRBJ1-2, with D perhaps TRBD1 (5 bases). Per the germline V gene, CDR1 is MNHEY and CDR2 is SVGAGI. The V end lost 0 bases, the J end lost 8 bases, and 13 bases lay between the germline ends. The CDR3 totals 14 residues. The DNA for the CDR3 is TGTGCCAGCAGTTACTCGATAACCGGGGGGGGCTACACCTTC. This sequence encodes CASSYSITGGGYTF.

V gene TRBV28 combines with J gene TRBJ2-1, with D maybe TRBD1 (5 bases). Trimming took off 6 bases at V and 9 bases at J, with 12 bases between the two ends. The CDR3 loop spans 12 amino acids. Germline V lookup: CDR1 MDHEN, CDR2 SYDVKM. Here the CDR3 reads CASRQAGFEQFF. CDR3 bases: TGTGCCAGCAGGCAAGCAGGGTTTGAGCAGTTCTTC.

This chain uses TRBV5-5 with TRBJ1-1; D not resolved. Looked up from germline, CDR1 is SGHKS and CDR2 is YYEKEE (reference sequence). CDR3 length equals 12 residues. The germline V and J ends were trimmed by 4 bases and 6 bases, with 10 bases remaining between them. The CDR3 DNA follows: TGTGCCAGCAGCCCCGACTTCCCTGAAGCTTTCTTT. This sequence encodes CASSPDFPEAFF.

V is TRBV9 and J is TRBJ2-1, with TRBD2 as a possible D gene (5 bases). Trimming took off 5 bases at V and 8 bases at J, with 26 bases between the two ends. The CDR3 runs 17 residues. Germline CDR1 reads SGDLS; CDR2 reads YYNGEE. CDR3 DNA sequence: TGTGCCAGCAGTCAAACTGGCCTGGGAGAGAGACCGGATGAGCAGTTCTTC. Translation gives CASSQTGLGERPDEQFF. The entire variable domain, with the rest obtained from reference TRBV9 and TRBJ2-1, is as follows: DSGVTQTPKHLITATGQRVTLRCSPRSGDLSVYWYQQSLDQGLQFLIQYYNGEERAKGNILERFSAQQFPDLHSELNLSSLELGDSALYFCASSQTGLGERPDEQFFGPGTRLTVL.